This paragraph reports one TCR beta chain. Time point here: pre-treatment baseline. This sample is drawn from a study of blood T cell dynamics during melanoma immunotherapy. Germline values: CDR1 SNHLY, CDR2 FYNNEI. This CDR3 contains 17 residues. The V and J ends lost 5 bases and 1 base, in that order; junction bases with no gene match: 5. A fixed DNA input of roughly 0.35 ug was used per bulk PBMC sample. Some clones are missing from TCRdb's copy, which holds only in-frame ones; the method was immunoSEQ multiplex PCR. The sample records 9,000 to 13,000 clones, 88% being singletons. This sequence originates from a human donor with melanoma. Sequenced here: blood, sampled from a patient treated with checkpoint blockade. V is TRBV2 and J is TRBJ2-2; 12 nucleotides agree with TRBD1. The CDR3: CASSSGQGAGNTGELFF. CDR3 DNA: TGTGCCAGCAGTTCGGGACAGGGGGCAGGGAACACCGGGGAGCTGTTTTTT.